One and the same sample provided the 15 T cell receptor beta chains below, sequenced in a study of cytomegalovirus exposure and HLA in healthy donors. The repertoire was sequenced with immunoSEQ multiplex PCR; TCRdb's copy has only in-frame clones and lacks some. Of fewer than 250,000 clones in the sample, roughly 86% were seen once. Sequenced sample: PBMCs. The receptors were sampled from a woman aged 18-30 years in good health and CMV-seronegative.

The chain joins TRBV11-3 to TRBJ2-7; tentative D call: TRBD2 (6 bases). Trimming shortened V by 3 bases and J by 3 bases, and 9 bases separated the two germline ends. The CDR3 is made up of 13 amino acids. Per germline, CDR1 SGHNT and CDR2 YENEEA. The DNA for the CDR3 is TGTGCCAGCAGCTTTAGCGGTGACTACGAGCAGTACTTC. Translating gives CASSFSGDYEQYF.

The chain joins TRBV4-2 to TRBJ1-3; TRBD1 matches at 7 bases. The V gene's germline CDR1 is LGHNA and CDR2 YNFKEQ. V gave up 0 bases and J gave up 0 bases; unmatched junction bases: 2. The length of the CDR3 is 16 residues. The CDR3: CASSQDRDSSGNTIYF. In nucleotides, the CDR3 is TGTGCCAGCAGCCAAGATAGGGACAGCTCTGGAAACACCATATATTTT.

The genes are TRBV6-6 and TRBJ1-1; 9 nucleotides line up with TRBD1. V shed 5 bases, J shed 4 bases, and the junction held 11 bases outside the gene matches. CDR1 and CDR2 from the germline V gene are MNHNY and SVGAGI (reference sequence). CDR3 length: 16 residues. CDR3 sequence: CASSRRDRDGITEAFF. The CDR3 bases are TGTGCCAGCAGTCGCCGGGACAGGGATGGGATCACTGAAGCTTTCTTT.

The chain joins TRBV18 to TRBJ1-2, with a possible D match to TRBD1 (5 bases). The CDR3 covers 17 residues. Trimming took off 5 bases at V and 4 bases at J, with 23 bases between the two ends. Germline V CDR1 and CDR2: KGHSH, LQKENI. The CDR3 DNA reads as TGTGCCAGCTCAGCGGTTACGGGGGGAGTACCGGGCTATGGCTACACCTTC. This translates into CASSAVTGGVPGYGYTF.

V gene TRBV5-4 combines with J gene TRBJ2-1; D is perhaps TRBD1 (5 bases). The CDR3 is 16 residues long. Germline V lookup: CDR1 SGHNT, CDR2 YYREEE (reference sequence). V gave up 2 bases and J gave up 5 bases, with 17 bases separating them. CDR3 sequence: CASSFPDRPINNEQFF. In DNA form, the CDR3 reads TGTGCCAGCAGCTTTCCAGACAGACCGATAAACAATGAGCAGTTCTTC.

V and J are TRBV6-5 and TRBJ1-5, with a possible D match to TRBD1 (6 bases). The CDR3 has 14 amino acids. Trimming pared 8 bases from V and 4 bases from J, leaving 15 bases between. Germline V gives CDR1 MNHEY, CDR2 SVGAGI. CDR3 sequence reads: CASSPDRENQPQHF. In nucleotides, the CDR3 is TGTGCCAGCTCCCCGGACAGAGAAAATCAGCCCCAGCATTTT.

This rearrangement joins TRBV11-3 to TRBJ2-1; 8 bases are shared with TRBD2. The CDR3 runs to 15 residues. The germline gives CDR1 SGHNT, CDR2 YENEEA. Trimming cost V 0 bases and J 5 bases; bases outside gene matches: 3. Written as DNA, the CDR3 is TGTGCCAGCAGCTTAGACCGACTAGCGAACAATGAGCAGTTCTTC. It codes for CASSLDRLANNEQFF.

The rearrangement uses TRBV27 and TRBJ1-1; the D gene is possibly TRBD1 (5 bases). V shed 1 base and J shed 3 bases, with 12 bases lying between them. This CDR3 has 15 residues. Germline CDR1 is MNHEY and CDR2 is SMNVEV (reference sequence). Here the CDR3 reads CASSLYLGPYTEAFF. CDR3 nucleotide sequence: TGTGCCAGCAGTTTATACCTGGGGCCGTACACTGAAGCTTTCTTT.

CDR3 sequence reads: CASSIQGGSNQPQHF. The DNA of the CDR3 is TGTGCCAGTAGTATACAGGGGGGAAGCAATCAGCCCCAGCATTTT. The chain employs TRBV19 and TRBJ1-5; 7 bases align to TRBD1. Germline V gives CDR1 LNHDA, CDR2 SQIVND (reference sequence). V gave up 2 bases and J gave up 1 base; unmatched junction bases: 2. The CDR3 contains 15 residues. The entire variable domain, with the rest obtained from reference TRBV19 and TRBJ1-5, is as follows: DGGITQSPKYLFRKEGQNVTLSCEQNLNHDAMYWYRQDPGQGLRLIYYSQIVNDFQKGDIAEGYSVSREKKESFPLTVTSAQKNPTAFYLCASSIQGGSNQPQHFGDGTRLSIL.

The DNA for the CDR3 is TGTGCCAGCAGCCCTCTAGCGGGATCCCAAGAGACCCAGTACTTC. It translates to CASSPLAGSQETQYF. V and J are TRBV7-8 and TRBJ2-5; 9 bases line up with TRBD2. The junction had 5 bases not matched to a gene; V was cut back by 5 bases and J by 1 base. Germline V gives CDR1 SGHVS, CDR2 FQNEAQ. The length of the CDR3 is 15 residues. The whole variable domain, remainder taken from reference TRBV7-8 and TRBJ2-5, is GAGVSQSPRYKVAKRGQDVALRCDPISGHVSLFWYQQALGQGPEFLTYFQNEAQLDKSGLPSDRFFAERPEGSVSTLKIQRTQQEDSAVYLCASSPLAGSQETQYFGPGTRLLVL.

The chain recombines TRBV25-1 with TRBJ2-1; 7 bases match TRBD1. This CDR3 spans 15 amino acids. Germline lookup yields CDR1 MGHDK and CDR2 SYGVNS. J gave up 2 bases and V 6 bases, and 7 bases lay outside the gene matches. CDR3 in DNA: TGTGCCAGCAGGCAGACAGGGATCACCTACAATGAGCAGTTCTTC. Protein product: CASRQTGITYNEQFF.

This clone was found once. The genes are TRBV30 and TRBJ2-7; tentative D call: TRBD1 (6 bases). This CDR3 is built from 12 residues. Trimming stripped 8 bases from V and 7 bases from J, with 18 bases between. Germline CDR1 and CDR2: GTSNPN and SVGIG (reference sequence). The CDR3: CASGPPRGEQYF. For the CDR3, the DNA is TGTGCCAGTGGACCCCCGAGGGGGGAGCAGTACTTC.

The gene calls are TRBV15 and TRBJ1-3; TRBD1 is a possible D gene (5 bases). Trimming took off 0 bases at V and 2 bases at J, with 14 bases between the two ends. From germline, CDR1 is LNHNV and CDR2 YYDKDF (reference sequence). The CDR3 runs 17 residues. The CDR3 DNA is TGTGCCACCAGCAGAGATGCCGCGGGGCAGACTGGAAACACCATATATTTT. It yields the protein CATSRDAAGQTGNTIYF. Filled out from reference TRBV15 and TRBJ1-3, the complete variable domain reads DAMVIQNPRYQVTQFGKPVTLSCSQTLNHNVMYWYQQKSSQAPKLLFHYYDKDFNNEADTPDNFQSRRPNTSFCFLDIRSPGLGDTAMYLCATSRDAAGQTGNTIYFGEGSWLTVV.

This chain links TRBV14 with TRBJ2-7, with TRBD1 as a possible D gene (5 bases). There are 17 residues in the CDR3. CDR1 and CDR2 from the germline V gene are SGHDN and FVKESK. V lost 0 bases to trimming and J lost 2 bases, with 17 bases between them. DNA for the CDR3: TGTGCCAGCAGCCAAGACCCGTTTTTGGGGCTAACCTACGAGCAGTACTTC. Residues: CASSQDPFLGLTYEQYF.

The chain joins TRBV5-1 to TRBJ1-2, with 10 bases identical to TRBD1. V was pared by 4 bases and J by 8 bases, with 8 bases of the junction left unmatched. There are 14 residues in the CDR3. Germline CDR1 and CDR2: SGHRS and YFSETQ. The CDR3 protein is CASSPTTGGLGYTF. In DNA, the CDR3 is TGCGCCAGCAGCCCCACGACAGGGGGCTTGGGCTACACCTTC. The entire variable domain, with the rest obtained from reference TRBV5-1 and TRBJ1-2, is as follows: KAGVTQTPRYLIKTRGQQVTLSCSPISGHRSVSWYQQTPGQGLQFLFEYFSETQRNKGNFPGRFSGRQFSNSRSEMNVSTLELGDSALYLCASSPTTGGLGYTFGSGTRLTVV.